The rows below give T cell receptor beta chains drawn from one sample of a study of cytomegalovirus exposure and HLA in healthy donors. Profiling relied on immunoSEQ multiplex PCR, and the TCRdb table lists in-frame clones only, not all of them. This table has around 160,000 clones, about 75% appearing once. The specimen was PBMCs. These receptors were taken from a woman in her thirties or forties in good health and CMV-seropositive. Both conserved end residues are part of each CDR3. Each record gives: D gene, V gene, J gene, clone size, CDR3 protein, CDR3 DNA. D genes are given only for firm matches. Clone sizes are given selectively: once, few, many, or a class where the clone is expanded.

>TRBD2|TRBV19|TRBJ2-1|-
CASSDLAGAEQFF
TGTGCCAGTAGTGATCTAGCGGGAGCTGAGCAGTTCTTC
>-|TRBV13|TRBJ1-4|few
CASSLSGVRGAKLFF
TGTGCCAGCAGCCTATCCGGGGTCCGGGGAGCAAAACTGTTTTTT
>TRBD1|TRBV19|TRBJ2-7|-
CASSMGQALYEQYF
TGTGCCAGTAGTATGGGACAGGCACTCTACGAGCAGTACTTC
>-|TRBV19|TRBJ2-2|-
CASSIRAMQSGELFF
TGTGCCAGTAGTATCAGGGCCATGCAATCCGGGGAGCTGTTTTTT
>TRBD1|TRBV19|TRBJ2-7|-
CASSPRDRGAYEQYF
TGTGCCAGTAGTCCCAGGGACAGGGGAGCCTACGAGCAGTACTTC
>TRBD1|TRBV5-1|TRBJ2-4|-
CASSYLATGGTKNIQYF
TGCGCCAGCAGCTACCTTGCGACAGGGGGCACCAAAAACATTCAGTACTTC
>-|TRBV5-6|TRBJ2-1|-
CASSFPSVSYNEQFF
TGTGCCAGCAGCTTCCCCAGCGTTTCCTACAATGAGCAGTTCTTC
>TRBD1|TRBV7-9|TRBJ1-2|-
CASSLGLGQGAYGYTF
TGTGCCAGCAGCTTAGGGCTGGGACAGGGGGCCTATGGCTACACCTTC
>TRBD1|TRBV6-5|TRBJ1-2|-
CASSSRYTGGYGYTF
TGTGCCAGCAGTTCTAGGTACACAGGGGGCTATGGCTACACCTTC
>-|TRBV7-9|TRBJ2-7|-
CASSFAIYEQYF
TGTGCCAGCAGCTTCGCGATCTACGAGCAGTACTTC
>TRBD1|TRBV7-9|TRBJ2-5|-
CASSTRGPGETQYF
TGTGCCAGCAGCACCAGGGGGCCGGGAGAGACCCAGTACTTC
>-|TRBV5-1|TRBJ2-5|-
CASSLGGSLSQETQYF
TGCGCCAGCAGCTTGGGGGGCAGTCTATCGCAAGAGACCCAGTACTTC
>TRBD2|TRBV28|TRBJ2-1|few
CASSLEASGKDEQFF
TGTGCCAGCAGTTTAGAGGCTAGCGGGAAGGATGAGCAGTTCTTC
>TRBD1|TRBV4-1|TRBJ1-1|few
CASSQVGGQGSLAFF
TGCGCCAGCAGCCAAGTAGGGGGCCAGGGGAGCTTAGCTTTCTTT
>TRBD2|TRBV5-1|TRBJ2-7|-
CASSGGHAPASGSSF
TGCGCCAGCAGCGGTGGTCATGCGCCTGCTAGCGGGAGCTCCTTC
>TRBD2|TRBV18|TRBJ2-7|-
CASSPREDAYEQYF
TGTGCCAGCTCACCGCGGGAGGACGCCTACGAGCAGTACTTC
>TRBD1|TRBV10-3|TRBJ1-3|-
CAISEERQGAYF
TGTGCCATCAGTGAGGAGAGACAGGGGGCCTATTTT
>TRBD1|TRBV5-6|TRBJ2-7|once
CASSKGPTGVNYEQYF
TGTGCCAGCAGCAAGGGACCAACAGGGGTTAACTACGAGCAGTACTTC
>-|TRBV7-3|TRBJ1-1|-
CASSLRRALGTEAFF
TGTGCCAGCAGCTTAAGGAGGGCGCTGGGTACTGAAGCTTTCTTT
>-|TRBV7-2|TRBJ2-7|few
CASSPPDNEQYF
TGTGCCAGCAGCCCGCCCGATAACGAGCAGTACTTC
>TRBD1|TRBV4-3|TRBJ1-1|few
CASSQDDRVMNTEAFF
TGCGCCAGCAGCCAAGATGACAGGGTGATGAACACTGAAGCTTTCTTT
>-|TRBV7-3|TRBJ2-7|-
CASSLRGGGDEQYF
TGTGCCAGCAGCCTCCGCGGAGGGGGCGACGAGCAGTACTTC